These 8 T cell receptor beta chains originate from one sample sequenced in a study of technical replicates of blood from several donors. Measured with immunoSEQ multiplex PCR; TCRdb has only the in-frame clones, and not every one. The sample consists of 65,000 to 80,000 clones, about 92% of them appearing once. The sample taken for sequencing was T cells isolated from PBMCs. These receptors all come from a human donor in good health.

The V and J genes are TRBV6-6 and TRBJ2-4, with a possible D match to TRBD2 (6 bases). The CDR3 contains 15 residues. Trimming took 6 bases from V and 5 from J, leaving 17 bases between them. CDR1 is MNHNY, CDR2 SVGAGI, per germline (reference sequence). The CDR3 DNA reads TGTGCCAGCAGACACGGGTCCTGGAGGGAAAACATTCAGTACTTC. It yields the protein CASRHGSWRENIQYF.

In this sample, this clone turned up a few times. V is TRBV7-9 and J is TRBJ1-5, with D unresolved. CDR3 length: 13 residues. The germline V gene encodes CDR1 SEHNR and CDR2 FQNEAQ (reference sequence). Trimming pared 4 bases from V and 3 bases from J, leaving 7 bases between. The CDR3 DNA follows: TGTGCCAGCAGCTCTCAGGTCAATCAGCCCCAGCATTTT. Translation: CASSSQVNQPQHF.

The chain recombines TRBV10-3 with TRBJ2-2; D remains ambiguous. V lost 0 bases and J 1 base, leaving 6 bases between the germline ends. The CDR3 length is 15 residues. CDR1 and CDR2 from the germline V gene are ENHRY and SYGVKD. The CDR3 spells CAISESGGNTGELFF. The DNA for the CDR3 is TGTGCCATCAGTGAGTCAGGCGGGAACACCGGGGAGCTGTTTTTT.

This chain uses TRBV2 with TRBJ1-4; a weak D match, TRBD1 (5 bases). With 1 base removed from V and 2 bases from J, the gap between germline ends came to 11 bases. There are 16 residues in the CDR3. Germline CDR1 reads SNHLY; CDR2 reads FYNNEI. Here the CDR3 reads CASSEDGGRTNEKLFF. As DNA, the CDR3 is TGTGCCAGCAGTGAAGATGGGGGGAGGACTAATGAAAAACTGTTTTTT.

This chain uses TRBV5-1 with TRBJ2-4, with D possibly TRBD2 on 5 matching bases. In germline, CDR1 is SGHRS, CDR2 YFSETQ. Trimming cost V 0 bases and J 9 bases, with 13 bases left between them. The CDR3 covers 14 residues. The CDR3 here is CASSLDHPGGIQYF. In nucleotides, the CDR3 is TGCGCCAGCAGCTTGGATCACCCCGGAGGCATTCAGTACTTC.

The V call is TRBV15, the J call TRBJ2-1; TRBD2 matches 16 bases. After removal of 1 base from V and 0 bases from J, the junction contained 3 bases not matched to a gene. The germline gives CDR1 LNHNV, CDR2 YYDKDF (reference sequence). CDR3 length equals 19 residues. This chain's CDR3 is CATSRVGTSGRGSYNEQFF. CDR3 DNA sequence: TGTGCCACCAGCAGAGTGGGGACTAGCGGGAGGGGCTCCTACAATGAGCAGTTCTTC.

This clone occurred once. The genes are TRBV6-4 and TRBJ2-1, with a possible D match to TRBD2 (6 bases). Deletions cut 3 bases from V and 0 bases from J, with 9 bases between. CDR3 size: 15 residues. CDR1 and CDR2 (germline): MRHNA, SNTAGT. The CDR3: CASSEVADSYNEQFF. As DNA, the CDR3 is TGTGCCAGCAGTGAAGTAGCGGACTCCTACAATGAGCAGTTCTTC.

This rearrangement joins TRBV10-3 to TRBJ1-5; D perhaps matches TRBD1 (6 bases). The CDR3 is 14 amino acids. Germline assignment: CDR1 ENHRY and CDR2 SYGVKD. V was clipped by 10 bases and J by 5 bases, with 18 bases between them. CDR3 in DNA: TGTGCCACCTTTACAGGGAGAACGGATCAGCCCCAGCATTTT. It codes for CATFTGRTDQPQHF.